This TCR beta chain was sequenced during a study of blood T cell repertoires in COVID-19. Across the study: Sites in the United States, Italy and Spain provided acute and convalescent COVID-19 samples.

This clone was found once. In the study's own analysis: Reference gene primer amplification gave nucleated cell count estimates. The assay was immunoSEQ multiplex PCR, and TCRdb's table has in-frame clones only and misses some. Clone size and the V and J calls come from that table; the DNA yielded D and trimming. The sample consists of about 140,000 clones, just under 90% of them appearing once. In germline, CDR1 is LGHNA, CDR2 YNFKEQ. V trimming: 4 bases; J trimming: 4 bases; junction bases outside the gene matches: 6. The CDR3 length is 14 residues. The sample taken for sequencing was peripheral blood. The J gene is TRBJ1-1, the V gene TRBV4-2; 7 nucleotides match TRBD1. This TCR was sampled from a woman older than 75 with acute or convalescent COVID-19. The DNA for the CDR3 is TGTGCCAGCAGCCGGGAGACAGGGACCACTGAAGCTTTCTTT. Its translation is CASSRETGTTEAFF.